The next 26 T cell receptor beta chains were all read from a single sample in a study of shared clonotypes between healthy human individuals. TCRdb's table, derived via immunoSEQ multiplex PCR, lists solely in-frame clones and lacks some. Of a few million clones detected, 85% to 95% appear once; the ten largest clones hold under 0.45%. Sequenced material: naive CD4+ T cells from PBMCs. Subset indicated: CD45RA+ positively selected. The source of these receptors is a man younger than 30 in good health. Some clones in this sample may be carry-over from other donors' samples.

The chain carries TRBV9 and TRBJ1-4; 7 bases align to TRBD1. The CDR3 totals 15 residues. The germline V gene has CDR1 SGDLS and CDR2 YYNGEE. V dropped 3 bases and J dropped 7; count of bases not matched to a gene: 9. CDR3 residues: CASSAGGVIGEKLFF. The CDR3 bases are TGTGCCAGCAGCGCAGGGGGGGTGATAGGTGAAAAACTGTTTTTT.

V gene TRBV6-6 combines with J gene TRBJ1-3; D ambiguous. The germline V gene has CDR1 MNHNY and CDR2 SVGAGI (reference sequence). V was clipped by 5 bases and J by 1 base, with 9 bases between them. This CDR3 has 14 amino acids. In DNA, the CDR3 is TGTGCCAGCAGTGCCGATGGATCTGGAAACACCATATATTTT. Translation gives CASSADGSGNTIYF.

This rearrangement joins TRBV6-5 to TRBJ1-4; D gene unclear. CDR1 and CDR2 from the germline V gene are MNHEY and SVGAGI. Trimming cost V 0 bases and J 7 bases, with 9 bases left between them. CDR3 length: 14 amino acids. CDR3 bases: TGTGCCAGCAGTTACTCAGCGATGGGTGAAAAACTGTTTTTT. This sequence encodes CASSYSAMGEKLFF.

V usage is TRBV27 and J usage is TRBJ2-3, with D possibly matching TRBD2 (5 bases). Trimming pared 3 bases from V and 1 base from J, leaving 14 bases between. The CDR3 runs 16 residues. Germline CDR1 is MNHEY and CDR2 is SMNVEV (reference sequence). Here the CDR3 DNA reads TGTGCCAGCAGTTTGGGCCGGGGAGCGGGCACAGATACGCAGTATTTT. Its protein is CASSLGRGAGTDTQYF.

The chain recombines TRBV18 with TRBJ1-5; D gene ambiguous. Trimming removed 2 bases from V and 0 bases from J, with 11 bases in between. The CDR3 loop spans 16 amino acids. Germline values: CDR1 KGHSH, CDR2 LQKENI. The CDR3 DNA is TGTGCCAGCTCACCATTTGGCAGCAATAGCAATCAGCCCCAGCATTTT. Its protein product is CASSPFGSNSNQPQHF.

The gene calls are TRBV7-9 and TRBJ1-1; D gene ambiguous. CDR1 is SEHNR and CDR2 is FQNEAQ in the germline V gene (reference sequence). The V end was cut by 5 bases, the J end by 1 base, with 17 bases between. The CDR3 length is 16 residues. The CDR3 sequence is CASSPQGPERNTEAFF. The DNA of the CDR3 is TGTGCCAGCAGCCCCCAAGGTCCCGAGAGGAACACTGAAGCTTTCTTT.

The chain joins TRBV19 to TRBJ2-5; 7 bases are a match to TRBD1. This CDR3 is 15 amino acids long. The V gene's germline CDR1 is LNHDA and CDR2 SQIVND (reference sequence). Trimming took 4 bases from V and 2 from J; bases not matched to a gene: 7. The CDR3 protein is CASSNLGQPQETQYF. For the CDR3, the DNA is TGTGCCAGTAGTAACCTGGGACAGCCGCAAGAGACCCAGTACTTC.

V gene TRBV19 combines with J gene TRBJ2-7; 7 bases match TRBD2. V was clipped by 4 bases and J by 3 bases; unmatched bases: 18. From germline, CDR1 is LNHDA and CDR2 SQIVND (reference sequence). The CDR3 is made up of 18 amino acids. As DNA, the CDR3 is TGTGCCAGTAGTAAAAGGCCCTTATTGGAGCGGGACCACTACGAGCAGTACTTC. Translating it yields CASSKRPLLERDHYEQYF. Drawing the rest from reference TRBV19 and TRBJ2-7, the complete variable domain is DGGITQSPKYLFRKEGQNVTLSCEQNLNHDAMYWYRQDPGQGLRLIYYSQIVNDFQKGDIAEGYSVSREKKESFPLTVTSAQKNPTAFYLCASSKRPLLERDHYEQYFGPGTRLTVT.

This chain joins TRBV4-2 and TRBJ2-7, with D perhaps TRBD2 (7 bases). V was trimmed by 1 base and J by 5 bases, leaving 15 bases between them. CDR1 and CDR2 (germline): LGHNA, YNFKEQ. There are 15 residues in the CDR3. The CDR3: CASSQVKGGGDEQYF. The CDR3 DNA follows: TGTGCCAGCAGCCAAGTGAAGGGCGGGGGCGACGAGCAGTACTTC.

This chain links TRBV19 with TRBJ2-7; D may correspond to TRBD1 or TRBD2 (5 bases each). The CDR3 has 14 amino acids. Germline V gene lookup returns CDR1 LNHDA and CDR2 SQIVND (reference sequence). Between the trimmed V and J ends, which lost 3 bases and 2 bases, there was a span of 11 bases. The CDR3 DNA is TGTGCCAGTAGTATGGGGACCGAAACCTACGAGCAGTACTTC. Translating it yields CASSMGTETYEQYF.

J is TRBJ2-3 and V is TRBV7-2; TRBD2 might be the D (5 bases). Germline lookup yields CDR1 SGHTA and CDR2 FQGNSA. The CDR3 loop spans 17 amino acids. V was trimmed by 1 base and J by 1 base, leaving 15 bases between them. CDR3 loop: CASSLVRGQVGTDTQYF. The CDR3 region has the DNA TGTGCCAGCAGCTTAGTTCGCGGGCAGGTTGGCACAGATACGCAGTATTTT.

V is TRBV11-1 and J is TRBJ2-2; D may correspond to TRBD1 or TRBD2 (5 bases each). The V end lost 1 base, the J end lost 10 bases, and 16 bases lay between the germline ends. CDR3 length equals 15 residues. Germline CDR1 SGHAT, CDR2 FQDESV (reference sequence). CDR3: CASSLDSGTYTELFF. CDR3 coding DNA: TGTGCCAGCAGCTTAGACTCCGGGACGTACACGGAGCTGTTTTTT.

Worth noting for this clone: This CDR3 is also generated by other DNA sequences in the sample. Written as DNA, the CDR3 is TGTGCCAGCAGTCAGAGGGACCTCTCCTACAATGAGCAGTTCTTC. This encodes CASSQRDLSYNEQFF. V gene TRBV28 combines with J gene TRBJ2-1; D may match TRBD1 or TRBD2 (5 bases each). Germline V CDR1 and CDR2: MDHEN, SYDVKM. V dropped 5 bases and J dropped 0 bases, with 11 bases sitting between them. The CDR3 is 15 amino acids. The full variable domain, its missing parts supplied by reference TRBV28 and TRBJ2-1, is DVKVTQSSRYLVKRTGEKVFLECVQDMDHENMFWYRQDPGLGLRLIYFSYDVKMKEKGDIPEGYSVSREKKERFSLILESASTNQTSMYLCASSQRDLSYNEQFFGPGTRLTVL.

The chain links TRBV27 to TRBJ2-2; TRBD2 agrees at 12 bases. Trimming cost V 5 bases and J 6 bases; bases outside gene matches: 10. CDR1 and CDR2 from the germline V gene are MNHEY and SMNVEV (reference sequence). The CDR3 has 17 residues. Written as DNA, the CDR3 is TGTGCCAGCAGTCTACTACGACTAGCGGGAGTTCCCGGGGAGCTGTTTTTT. As protein: CASSLLRLAGVPGELFF.

The genes are TRBV5-8 and TRBJ1-2; TRBD1 might be the D (5 bases). V lost 0 bases, J lost 8 bases, and 17 bases lay in between. Germline values: CDR1 SGHTS, CDR2 YDEGEE. CDR3 size: 15 residues. The CDR3 DNA is TGTGCCAGCAGCTTGGAAGGGAGAGGGGCGGAAGGCTACACCTTC. Translating it yields CASSLEGRGAEGYTF.

This clone was seen just once. Within the sample, other DNA sequences also encode this same CDR3. This rearrangement joins TRBV19 to TRBJ1-5; D might be TRBD1 (5 bases). Between the trimmed V and J ends, which lost 5 bases and 2 bases, there was a span of 10 bases. CDR3 length equals 14 residues. The germline CDR1 and CDR2 sequences are LNHDA and SQIVND (reference sequence). CDR3 loop: CASSGTGGNQPQHF. The DNA for the CDR3 is TGTGCCAGTAGTGGGACGGGGGGCAATCAGCCCCAGCATTTT.

V gene TRBV30 combines with J gene TRBJ2-1; the D gene is possibly TRBD2 (6 bases). The germline V gene encodes CDR1 GTSNPN and CDR2 SVGIG (reference sequence). The CDR3 is 15 residues long. Trimming shortened V by 5 bases and J by 13 bases, and 27 bases separated the two germline ends. CDR3 sequence: CAWCPPGLGSSSQFF. For the CDR3, the DNA is TGTGCCTGGTGTCCCCCGGGACTGGGGTCTTCTTCCCAGTTCTTC.

This clone was recorded once. The chain joins TRBV18 to TRBJ2-2; 9 positions match TRBD2. Germline lookup yields CDR1 KGHSH and CDR2 LQKENI. Trimming removed 2 bases from V and 5 bases from J; junction bases left unmatched: 9. This CDR3 contains 17 residues. DNA of the CDR3: TGTGCCAGCTCACCATGGTCGGCGGGAGGGCGGACCGGGGAGCTGTTTTTT. Protein sequence: CASSPWSAGGRTGELFF.

The chain is built from TRBV20-1 and TRBJ2-1; tentatively, D is TRBD2 (6 bases). The CDR3 is made up of 11 amino acids. CDR1 DFQATT and CDR2 SNEGSKA come from the germline V gene (reference sequence). Between the trimmed V and J ends, which lost 5 bases and 10 bases, there was a span of 12 bases. As DNA, the CDR3 is TGCAGTGCTGGGGGGTGGGGCGAGCAGTTCTTC. Translated, it gives CSAGGWGEQFF.

This chain uses TRBV6-6 with TRBJ1-2; D call uncertain. Germline assignment: CDR1 MNHNY and CDR2 SVGAGI (reference sequence). CDR3 size: 13 residues. V dropped 2 bases and J dropped 4 bases, with 8 bases sitting between them. The CDR3 bases are TGTGCCAGCAGTTACGTGGGCAGCTATGGCTACACCTTC. It codes for CASSYVGSYGYTF.

The chain recombines TRBV29-1 with TRBJ2-7, with 14 bases matching TRBD2. The V segment lost 4 bases and the J segment 5 bases; nucleotides outside the gene matches: 7. This CDR3 is 15 amino acids long. The germline gives CDR1 SQVTM, CDR2 ANQGSEA. The CDR3 protein is CSVATSGRGSHEQYF. DNA for the CDR3: TGCAGCGTTGCGACTAGCGGGAGGGGTTCCCACGAGCAGTACTTC.

The V call is TRBV7-6, the J call TRBJ2-5, with D perhaps matching TRBD2 (6 bases). The germline V and J ends were trimmed by 1 base and 7 bases, with 13 bases remaining between them. Germline CDR1 and CDR2: SGHVS and FNYEAQ. The CDR3 spans 14 residues. The CDR3 DNA sequence: TGTGCCAGCAGCTTAGGACAGTCCGGGGGGACCCAGTACTTC. The encoded protein is CASSLGQSGGTQYF.

The rearrangement links TRBV19 to TRBJ2-5; maybe TRBD2 (5 bases). Trimming cost V 5 bases and J 1 base, with 8 bases left between them. Germline CDR1 reads LNHDA; CDR2 reads SQIVND (reference sequence). This CDR3 is built from 13 residues. The CDR3 protein is CASSPSSQETQYF. The CDR3 DNA follows: TGTGCCAGTAGTCCTAGCTCCCAAGAGACCCAGTACTTC.

This clone is a singleton in its sample. J is TRBJ1-1 and V is TRBV7-2; no firm D call. Germline V gene data show CDR1 as SGHTA and CDR2 as FQGNSA. V gave up 7 bases and J gave up 8 bases, with 17 bases separating them. This CDR3 is 13 amino acids long. The CDR3 spells CASIQSVRKEAFF. Here the CDR3 DNA reads TGTGCCAGCATCCAATCCGTTCGCAAGGAAGCTTTCTTT. Full variable domain (outside the CDR3, taken from reference TRBV7-2 and TRBJ1-1): GAGVSQSPSNKVTEKGKDVELRCDPISGHTALYWYRQSLGQGLEFLIYFQGNSAPDKSGLPSDRFSAERTGGSVSTLTIQRTQQEDSAVYLCASIQSVRKEAFFGQGTRLTVV.

The chain combines TRBV15 with TRBJ2-7; TRBD2 aligns across 7 bases. The CDR3 totals 11 residues. CDR1 LNHNV and CDR2 YYDKDF come from the germline V gene (reference sequence). With V trimmed by 9 bases and J by 12 bases, 11 bases remained unmatched. The CDR3 sequence is CATWSDGLGYF. The CDR3 DNA reads as TGTGCCACATGGAGTGACGGACTAGGGTACTTC.

The chain has TRBV6-4 and TRBJ2-3; 10 nucleotides match TRBD2. The germline CDR1 and CDR2 sequences are MRHNA and SNTAGT. The J segment lost 1 base and the V segment lost 3 bases, leaving 4 bases of the junction unmatched. This CDR3 is built from 16 residues. CDR3 DNA: TGTGCCAGCAGTGAGAGCGGGAGGGTTGGCACAGATACGCAGTATTTT. It yields the protein CASSESGRVGTDTQYF.